The next 26 T cell receptor beta chains were all read from a single sample in a study of Ad26.COV2.S vaccination and SARS-CoV-2 variants (dated by TCRdb to the early 2020s). The library was generated by the immunoSEQ multiplex PCR assay. TCRdb mirrors the immuneACCESS table, restricted to in-frame sequences. Some clones are absent from its copies; in checked studies, under half trace to an unresolved V gene, and the reason for the others is unknown. In all, the sample holds 430,000 or so clones, and 89% of those were seen once. The biggest ten clones account for 2.5% to 3% of the sample. The meaning of the sample's treatment or condition label: 15 to 20 received Ad26.COV2.S at low or high dose, single or two shots; about 5 received placebo; per-sample allocation not given. Repertoires of vaccine and placebo recipients were sequenced from samples taken on day 63 after the first injection. The material was peripheral blood, obtained in a trial of Ad26.COV2.S vaccine versus placebo. These TCRs come from a person aged 18-60 years who received the Ad26.COV2.S COVID-19 vaccine or a placebo.

The genes are TRBV29-1 and TRBJ1-4; D may be TRBD1 (5 bases). This CDR3 is built from 17 residues. The V end was cut by 4 bases, the J end by 4 bases, with 22 bases between. Germline V gene lookup returns CDR1 SQVTM and CDR2 ANQGSEA. CDR3: CSVAQGGSNQGNEKLFF. Here the CDR3 DNA reads TGCAGCGTTGCCCAAGGCGGGTCTAATCAGGGTAATGAAAAACTGTTTTTT.

This clone was seen a single time. This chain links TRBV28 with TRBJ1-5; the D is unclear. Germline V gene lookup returns CDR1 MDHEN and CDR2 SYDVKM. CDR3 length: 14 residues. The V end lost 3 bases, the J end lost 3 bases, and 9 bases lay between the germline ends. As DNA, the CDR3 is TGTGCCAGCAGTTTGACGGGGAACAATCAGCCCCAGCATTTT. This gives the protein CASSLTGNNQPQHF.

The V gene is TRBV5-4, the J gene TRBJ2-5; D gene uncertain. The germline CDR1 and CDR2 sequences are SGHNT and YYREEE (reference sequence). The CDR3 has 14 amino acids. V dropped 2 bases and J dropped 5 bases, with 13 bases sitting between them. Written as DNA, the CDR3 is TGTGCCAGCAGCTTTGAGTTGGGCCGGGAGACCCAGTACTTC. It yields the protein CASSFELGRETQYF. The variable domain in full, completed from reference TRBV5-4 and TRBJ2-5, reads ETGVTQSPTHLIKTRGQQVTLRCSSQSGHNTVSWYQQALGQGPQFIFQYYREEENGRGNFPPRFSGLQFPNYSSELNVNALELDDSALYLCASSFELGRETQYFGPGTRLLVL.

CDR3 residues: CASSPPLVLGLNTEAFF. In DNA, the CDR3 is TGTGCCAGCTCACCACCGCTCGTGCTCGGTCTAAACACTGAAGCTTTCTTT. J is TRBJ1-1 and V is TRBV18; D is undetermined. The CDR3 sequence is 17 residues long. The ends were cut back, 0 bases at V and 2 bases at J, with 16 bases in the middle. Germline values: CDR1 KGHSH, CDR2 LQKENI.

This clone appeared a few times. V usage is TRBV6-4 and J usage is TRBJ1-3; D is unclear. Germline V lookup: CDR1 MRHNA, CDR2 SNTAGT. The CDR3 is 15 amino acids. Trimming took 2 bases from V and 6 from J, leaving 14 bases between them. CDR3 sequence: CASSDKPQSANTIYF. CDR3 coding DNA: TGTGCCAGCAGTGACAAGCCTCAGTCGGCAAACACCATATATTTT.

Concerning this clone itself: Additional DNA sequences in this sample encode the identical CDR3. The chain employs TRBV7-2 and TRBJ1-2; 7 nucleotides agree with TRBD1. The germline CDR1 and CDR2 sequences are SGHTA and FQGNSA. The CDR3 is 13 residues long. With V trimmed by 1 base and J by 4 bases, 0 bases remained unmatched. The CDR3 protein is CASSLGQGYGYTF. The CDR3 nucleotides read TGTGCCAGCAGCTTAGGACAGGGCTATGGCTACACCTTC.

The genes are TRBV28 and TRBJ2-2; D is ambiguous. The germline V gene has CDR1 MDHEN and CDR2 SYDVKM. This CDR3 comprises 13 residues. Trimming shortened V by 2 bases and J by 11 bases, and 12 bases separated the two germline ends. The CDR3 here is CASSLHDTRELFF. Written as DNA, the CDR3 is TGTGCCAGCAGTTTACACGATACCAGAGAGCTGTTTTTT. Filled out from reference TRBV28 and TRBJ2-2, the complete variable domain reads DVKVTQSSRYLVKRTGEKVFLECVQDMDHENMFWYRQDPGLGLRLIYFSYDVKMKEKGDIPEGYSVSREKKERFSLILESASTNQTSMYLCASSLHDTRELFFGEGSRLTVL.

The chain recombines TRBV24-1 with TRBJ2-2; TRBD2 agrees at 14 bases. The CDR3 has 19 residues. Germline trimming cut 5 bases from V and 2 bases from J; bases unmatched to any gene: 9. Germline V CDR1 and CDR2: KGHDR, SFDVKD. The CDR3 sequence: CATSGRRLAGGINTGELFF. In nucleotides, the CDR3 is TGTGCCACCAGTGGCCGAAGACTAGCGGGAGGGATCAACACCGGGGAGCTGTTTTTT.

The chain joins TRBV30 to TRBJ2-6, with no clear D. The CDR3 loop spans 14 amino acids. V lost 8 bases, J lost 1 base, and 12 bases lay in between. Germline-derived CDR1 and CDR2 are GTSNPN and SVGIG (reference sequence). Here the CDR3 DNA reads TGTGCCCGCAGTGCCCCGTCTGGGGCCAACGTCCTGACTTTC. This codes for CARSAPSGANVLTF.

The chain combines TRBV5-1 with TRBJ2-5; unclear D gene. V lost 4 bases and J lost 5, with 12 bases in between. Looked up from germline, CDR1 is SGHRS and CDR2 is YFSETQ. This CDR3 has 13 amino acids. CDR3 loop: CASSTIVRETQYF. CDR3 sequence (DNA): TGCGCCAGCAGCACAATCGTCCGGGAGACCCAGTACTTC.

V gene TRBV7-3 combines with J gene TRBJ2-7, with TRBD2 matching over 10 bases. J gave up 4 bases and V 5 bases, and 11 bases lay outside the gene matches. Per the germline V gene, CDR1 is SGHTA and CDR2 is FQGTGA. This CDR3 comprises 16 residues. The chain's CDR3 is CASSHLTSGSSYEQYV. CDR3 nucleotides: TGTGCCAGCAGCCACTTGACTAGCGGGTCCTCATACGAGCAGTACGTC.

In this sample, this clone turned up once. This chain joins TRBV5-1 and TRBJ2-1; D possibly uses TRBD1 or TRBD2 (5 bases each). The V gene lost 0 bases and the J gene lost 4 bases, with 14 bases spanning the gap. The CDR3 length is 16 residues. Germline assignment: CDR1 SGHRS and CDR2 YFSETQ. The CDR3 sequence: CASSLAPGPAYNEQFF. CDR3 sequence (DNA): TGCGCCAGCAGCTTGGCCCCGGGACCTGCTTACAATGAGCAGTTCTTC.

The chain joins TRBV5-1 to TRBJ1-2; D possibly corresponds to TRBD1 (5 bases). Germline V gene data show CDR1 as SGHRS and CDR2 as YFSETQ. The CDR3 has 13 residues. Trimming removed 4 bases from V and 4 bases from J, with 11 bases in between. CDR3 amino acids: CASSRTGVYGYTF. The CDR3 DNA reads as TGCGCCAGCAGCAGAACAGGAGTCTATGGCTACACCTTC.

CDR3 region: CASSSDNEKLFF. In DNA form, the CDR3 reads TGCGCCAGCAGCTCTGATAATGAAAAACTGTTTTTT. The chain employs TRBV5-1 and TRBJ1-4; D gene ambiguous. Germline V gives CDR1 SGHRS, CDR2 YFSETQ. V was clipped by 3 bases and J by 4 bases, with 4 bases between them. The length of the CDR3 is 12 residues.

The rearrangement joins TRBV4-3 to TRBJ1-1, with 7 bases aligning to TRBD1. The J segment lost 1 base and the V segment lost 1 base, leaving 3 bases of the junction unmatched. The CDR3 length is 15 residues. Germline-derived CDR1 and CDR2 are LGHNA and YSLEER. For the CDR3, the DNA is TGCGCCAGCAGCCAAGCAAGGACAGGGAACACTGAAGCTTTCTTT. It is translated as CASSQARTGNTEAFF.

The genes are TRBV16 and TRBJ1-5; D may be TRBD1 (6 bases). Germline values: CDR1 KGHSY, CDR2 FQNENV. The ends were cut back, 4 bases at V and 7 bases at J, with 11 bases in the middle. This CDR3 is 13 amino acids long. The CDR3 loop is CASSPGAIQPQHF. CDR3 DNA sequence: TGTGCCAGCAGCCCAGGGGCCATACAGCCCCAGCATTTT.

V is TRBV7-2 and J is TRBJ1-2; 9 nucleotides match TRBD1. CDR1 and CDR2 from the germline V gene are SGHTA and FQGNSA. V was clipped by 1 base and J by 5 bases; unmatched bases: 5. The CDR3 contains 15 residues. The CDR3 loop reads CASSLDSGQGYGYTF. CDR3 sequence (DNA): TGTGCCAGCAGCTTAGACTCGGGACAGGGATATGGCTACACCTTC. The full variable domain, completed using reference TRBV7-2 and TRBJ1-2, is GAGVSQSPSNKVTEKGKDVELRCDPISGHTALYWYRQSLGQGLEFLIYFQGNSAPDKSGLPSDRFSAERTGGSVSTLTIQRTQQEDSAVYLCASSLDSGQGYGYTFGSGTRLTVV.

The rearrangement uses TRBV9 and TRBJ2-5; TRBD1 or TRBD2 may be the D gene (5 bases each). With 0 bases removed from V and 4 bases from J, the gap between germline ends came to 10 bases. Germline CDR1 and CDR2: SGDLS and YYNGEE. The CDR3 spans 14 residues. The DNA for the CDR3 is TGTGCCAGCAGCGTAGGAGGGGCTCCAGAGACCCAGTACTTC. Translation: CASSVGGAPETQYF.

This clone showed up just a few times. The J gene is TRBJ2-7, the V gene TRBV29-1, with D possibly being TRBD1 or TRBD2 (6 bases each). Germline V gives CDR1 SQVTM, CDR2 ANQGSEA. The CDR3 runs 12 residues. The V gene lost 4 bases and the J gene lost 5 bases, with 12 bases spanning the gap. In DNA form, the CDR3 reads TGCAGCGTTGGATCCGGGGGCGACGAGCAGTACTTC. Residues: CSVGSGGDEQYF.

The chain joins TRBV5-6 to TRBJ2-5; maybe TRBD2 (6 bases). Germline lookup yields CDR1 SGHDT and CDR2 YYEEEE. The V end was cut by 4 bases, the J end by 1 base, with 14 bases between. The CDR3 runs to 15 residues. The CDR3 protein is CASSLVGGTQETQYF. CDR3 in DNA: TGTGCCAGCAGCCTGGTTGGGGGGACCCAAGAGACCCAGTACTTC. The full variable domain, completed using reference TRBV5-6 and TRBJ2-5, is DAGVTQSPTHLIKTRGQQVTLRCSPKSGHDTVSWYQQALGQGPQFIFQYYEEEERQRGNFPDRFSGHQFPNYSSELNVNALLLGDSALYLCASSLVGGTQETQYFGPGTRLLVL.

V usage is TRBV2 and J usage is TRBJ1-2; D remains ambiguous. CDR1 is SNHLY and CDR2 is FYNNEI in the germline V gene. V gave up 11 bases and J gave up 8 bases, with 21 bases separating them. The CDR3 contains 13 residues. CDR3 sequence reads: CAGGSDGYGGYTF. The CDR3 DNA sequence: TGTGCCGGAGGATCGGACGGTTATGGGGGCTACACCTTC.

This chain connects TRBV7-2 to TRBJ2-2; tentatively, D is TRBD2 (5 bases). CDR3 length: 14 amino acids. Germline V gene sequence: CDR1 SGHTA, CDR2 FQGNSA. Trimming removed 3 bases at V and 2 bases at J, with 7 bases between. CDR3 DNA sequence: TGTGCCAGCAGCTTTGGACTTAACACCGGGGAGCTGTTTTTT. Its protein product is CASSFGLNTGELFF.

This rearrangement joins TRBV9 to TRBJ1-4, with a tentative D call TRBD1 (5 bases). The CDR3 contains 13 residues. V dropped 9 bases and J dropped 4 bases, with 13 bases sitting between them. CDR1 is SGDLS, CDR2 YYNGEE, per germline. The CDR3 region is CATGRGDNEKLFF. As DNA, the CDR3 is TGTGCCACAGGGAGGGGCGATAATGAAAAACTGTTTTTT.

V usage is TRBV12-3 or TRBV12-4 and J usage is TRBJ2-1; TRBD2 might be the D (6 bases). The CDR3 spans 11 residues. V was shortened by 1 base and J by 13 bases, with 8 bases between the two germline ends. The CDR3 spells CASSLGSGQFF. CDR3 coding DNA: TGTGCCAGCAGTTTAGGTAGCGGTCAGTTCTTC.

The chain employs TRBV23-1 and TRBJ1-1; TRBD1 might be the D (6 bases). TRBV23-1 is an ORF, and what it does is uncertain. Trimming removed 8 bases at V and 2 bases at J, with 30 bases between. This CDR3 comprises 19 residues. The CDR3 DNA follows: TGCGCCAGCCCTATGAGTGGGGGCAGCCCTCCCTTGCTCAACACTGAAGCTTTCTTT. This gives the protein CASPMSGGSPPLLNTEAFF.

This clone was counted only a few times. This sequence joins TRBV15 and TRBJ1-2; no reliable D call. Germline lookup yields CDR1 LNHNV and CDR2 YYDKDF (reference sequence). Trimming removed 1 base at V and 3 bases at J, with 9 bases between. The CDR3 runs to 14 residues. The CDR3: CATSRAGRDYGYTF. The CDR3 coding sequence is TGTGCCACCAGCAGAGCAGGCCGCGACTATGGCTACACCTTC.